This T cell receptor beta chain was recovered during a study of blood T cell repertoires in COVID-19. Study summary: Acute and convalescent COVID-19 samples came from the United States, Italy and Spain.

This CDR3 contains 16 residues. The ends lost 8 bases at V and 7 bases at J; junction bases unmatched: 17. From germline, CDR1 is WNHNN and CDR2 SYGVQD (reference sequence). In the study's own analysis: Estimation of nucleated cell counts was performed using reference gene primer amplification. Generated by immunoSEQ multiplex PCR, the TCRdb table keeps only in-frame clones and is missing some. Clone size and the V and J calls come from that table; the DNA yielded D and trimming. The sample shows approximately 250,000 clones, 84% of them seen only once. The source material was peripheral blood. The TCR comes from a man in his forties who had recovered from COVID-19. The chain links TRBV10-1 to TRBJ2-1; 7 bases align to TRBD1. CDR3 protein: CASDETDRPERNEQFF. The CDR3 nucleotides are TGCGCCAGCGATGAAACGGACAGGCCGGAGCGAAATGAGCAGTTCTTC.